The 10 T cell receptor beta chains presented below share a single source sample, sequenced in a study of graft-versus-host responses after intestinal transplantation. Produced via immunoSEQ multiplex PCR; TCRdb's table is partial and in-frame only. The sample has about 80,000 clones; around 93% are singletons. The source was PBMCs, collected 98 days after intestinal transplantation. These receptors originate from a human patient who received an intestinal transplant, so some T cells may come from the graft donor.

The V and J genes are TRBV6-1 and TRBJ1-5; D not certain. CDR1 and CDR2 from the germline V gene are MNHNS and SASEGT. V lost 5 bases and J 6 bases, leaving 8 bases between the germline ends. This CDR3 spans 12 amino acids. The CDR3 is CASSILSQPQHF. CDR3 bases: TGTGCCAGCAGTATACTGTCTCAGCCCCAGCATTTT.

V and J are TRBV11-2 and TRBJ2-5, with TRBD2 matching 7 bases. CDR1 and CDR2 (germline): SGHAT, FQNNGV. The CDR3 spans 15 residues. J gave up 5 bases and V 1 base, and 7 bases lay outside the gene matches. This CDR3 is CASSLGGGGSETQYF. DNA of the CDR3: TGTGCCAGCAGCTTAGGTGGCGGGGGATCTGAGACCCAGTACTTC.

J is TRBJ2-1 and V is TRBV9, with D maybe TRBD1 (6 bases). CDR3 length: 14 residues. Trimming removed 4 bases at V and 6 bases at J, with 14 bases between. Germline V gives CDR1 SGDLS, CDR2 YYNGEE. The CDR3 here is CASSTGDRINEQFF. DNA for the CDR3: TGTGCCAGCAGCACCGGAGACAGGATCAATGAGCAGTTCTTC.

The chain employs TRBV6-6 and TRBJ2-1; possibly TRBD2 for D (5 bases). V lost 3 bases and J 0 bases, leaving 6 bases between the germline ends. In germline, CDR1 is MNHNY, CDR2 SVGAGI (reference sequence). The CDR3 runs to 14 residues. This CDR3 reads CASSYEGSYNEQFF. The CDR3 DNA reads TGTGCCAGCAGTTATGAGGGCTCCTACAATGAGCAGTTCTTC.

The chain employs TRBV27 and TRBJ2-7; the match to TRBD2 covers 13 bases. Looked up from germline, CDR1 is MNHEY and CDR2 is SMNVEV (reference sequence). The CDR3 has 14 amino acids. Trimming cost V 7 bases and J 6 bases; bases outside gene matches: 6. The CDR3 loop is CASTLAGGMGEQYF. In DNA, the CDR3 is TGTGCCAGCACACTAGCGGGGGGGATGGGCGAGCAGTACTTC.

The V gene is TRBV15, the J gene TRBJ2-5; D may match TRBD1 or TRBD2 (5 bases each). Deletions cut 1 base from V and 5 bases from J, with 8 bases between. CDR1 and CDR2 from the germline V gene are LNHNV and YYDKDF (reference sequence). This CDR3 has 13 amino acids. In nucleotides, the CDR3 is TGTGCCACCAGCAGAGGGGGGTGGGAGACCCAGTACTTC. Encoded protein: CATSRGGWETQYF. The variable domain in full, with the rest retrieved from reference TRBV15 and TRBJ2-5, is DAMVIQNPRYQVTQFGKPVTLSCSQTLNHNVMYWYQQKSSQAPKLLFHYYDKDFNNEADTPDNFQSRRPNTSFCFLDIRSPGLGDTAMYLCATSRGGWETQYFGPGTRLLVL.

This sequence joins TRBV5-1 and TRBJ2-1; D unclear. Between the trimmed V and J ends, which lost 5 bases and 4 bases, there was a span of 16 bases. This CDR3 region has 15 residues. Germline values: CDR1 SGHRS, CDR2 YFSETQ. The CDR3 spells CASSLYEPLYNEQFF. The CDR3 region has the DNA TGCGCCAGCAGTCTGTATGAGCCCCTTTACAATGAGCAGTTCTTC.

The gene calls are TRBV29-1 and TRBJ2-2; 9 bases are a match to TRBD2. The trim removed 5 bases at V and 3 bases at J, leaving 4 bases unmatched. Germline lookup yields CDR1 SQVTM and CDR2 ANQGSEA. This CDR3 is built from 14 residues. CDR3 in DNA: TGCAGCGTTCCCGCGGGGGGGGACACCGGGGAGCTGTTTTTT. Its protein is CSVPAGGDTGELFF.

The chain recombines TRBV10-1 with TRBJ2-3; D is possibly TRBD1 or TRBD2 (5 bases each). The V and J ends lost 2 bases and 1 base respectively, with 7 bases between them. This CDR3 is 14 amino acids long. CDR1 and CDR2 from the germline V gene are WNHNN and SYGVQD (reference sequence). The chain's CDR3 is CASSEMGGTDTQYF. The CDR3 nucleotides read TGCGCCAGCAGTGAGATGGGGGGCACAGATACGCAGTATTTT.

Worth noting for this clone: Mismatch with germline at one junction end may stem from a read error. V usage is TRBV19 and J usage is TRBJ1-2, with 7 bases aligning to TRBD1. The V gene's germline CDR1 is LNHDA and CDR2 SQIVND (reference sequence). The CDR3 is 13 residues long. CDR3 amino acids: CTSSIDRDYGYTF. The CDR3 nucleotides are TGTACCAGTAGTATAGACAGGGACTATGGCTACACCTTC. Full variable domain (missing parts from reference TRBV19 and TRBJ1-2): DGGITQSPKYLFRKEGQNVTLSCEQNLNHDAMYWYRQDPGQGLRLIYYSQIVNDFQKGDIAEGYSVSREKKESFPLTVTSAQKNPTAFYLCTSSIDRDYGYTFGSGTRLTVV.